Reported below is one T cell receptor (beta chain). TCRdb keeps only in-frame clones here, not all; method: immunoSEQ multiplex PCR. Of some 190,000 clones in the sample, about 83% were seen once. Germline CDR1 and CDR2: GTSNPN and SVGIG (reference sequence). The length of the CDR3 is 14 residues. V gave up 2 bases and J gave up 4 bases, with 14 bases separating them. The data stem from a study of Ad26.COV2.S vaccination and SARS-CoV-2 variants. The source is a human donor who had recovered from COVID-19. The chain recombines TRBV30 with TRBJ1-1; D gene ambiguous. The input for sequencing was peripheral blood, taken after recovery from COVID-19. The CDR3 nucleotides are TGTGCCTGGAGTAGATTCGCCGGGGTCACTGAAGCTTTCTTT. The encoded protein is CAWSRFAGVTEAFF.